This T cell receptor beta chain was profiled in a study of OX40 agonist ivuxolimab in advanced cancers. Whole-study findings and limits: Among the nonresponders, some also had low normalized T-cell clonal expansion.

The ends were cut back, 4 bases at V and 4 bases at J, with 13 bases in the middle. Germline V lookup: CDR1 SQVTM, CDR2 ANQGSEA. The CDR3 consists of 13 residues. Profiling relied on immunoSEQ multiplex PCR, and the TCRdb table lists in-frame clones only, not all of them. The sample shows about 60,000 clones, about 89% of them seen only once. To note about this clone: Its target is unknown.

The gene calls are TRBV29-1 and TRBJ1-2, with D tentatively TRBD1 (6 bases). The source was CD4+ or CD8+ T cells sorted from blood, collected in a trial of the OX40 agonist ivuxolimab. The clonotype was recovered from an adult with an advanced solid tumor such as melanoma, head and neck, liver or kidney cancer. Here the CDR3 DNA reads TGCAGCGTTGCCCCCGGGGGCGTCTATGGCTACACCTTC. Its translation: CSVAPGGVYGYTF.